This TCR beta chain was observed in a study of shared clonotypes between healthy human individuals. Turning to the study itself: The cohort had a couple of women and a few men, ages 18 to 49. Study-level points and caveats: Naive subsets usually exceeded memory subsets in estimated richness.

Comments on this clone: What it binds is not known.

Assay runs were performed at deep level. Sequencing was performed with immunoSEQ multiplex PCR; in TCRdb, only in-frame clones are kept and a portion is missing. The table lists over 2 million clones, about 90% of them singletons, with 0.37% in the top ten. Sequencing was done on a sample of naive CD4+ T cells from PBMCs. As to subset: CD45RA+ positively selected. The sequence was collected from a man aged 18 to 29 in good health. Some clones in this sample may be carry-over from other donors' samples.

For the CDR3, the DNA is TGCGCCAGCAGCCGGGAGGTACAGGGAATGAACACTGAAGCTTTCTTT. Protein: CASSREVQGMNTEAFF. This sequence joins TRBV5-1 and TRBJ1-1; perhaps TRBD1 as D (6 bases). Trimming left V 4 bases short and J 0 bases short, with 16 bases between. Germline V gene lookup returns CDR1 SGHRS and CDR2 YFSETQ. This CDR3 region has 16 residues.